Listed below are T cell receptor beta chains from one sample, sequenced in a study of CD8 T cells in Susac syndrome. TCRdb reanalysed the immunoSEQ multiplex PCR reads using MiXCR and keeps one entry per CDR3 protein. In the table there are about 150,000 distinct CDR3 sequences, approximately 96% of which are singletons. The sample consisted of CD4+ T cells from PBMCs. Source of these receptors: a human donor with multiple sclerosis. Both conserved end residues are part of each CDR3. Each record gives: J gene, clone size, D gene, V gene, CDR3 DNA, CDR3 protein. A D gene is named only where the DNA matches it firmly. A clone size is listed for some rows: how often the clone was seen (once, few, many), or a class if it is expanded.

>TRBJ2-6|.|.|TRBV24-1
TGTGCCACCAGTGATTACGGAGTCTCTGGGGCCAACGTCCTGACTTTC
CATSDYGVSGANVLTF
>TRBJ1-1|.|TRBD1|TRBV20-1
TGCAGTGCTCGTATACCAGGGGGCTCGACTGAAGCTTTCTTT
CSARIPGGSTEAFF
>TRBJ2-1|.|TRBD2|TRBV29-1
TGCAGCGTTGAAGCTAGCGGGGTAAATGAGCAGTTCTTC
CSVEASGVNEQFF
>TRBJ2-1|.|.|TRBV29-1
TGCAGCGTTAGGGCCCACAATGAGCAGTTCTTC
CSVRAHNEQFF
>TRBJ2-7|.|.|TRBV5-1
TGCGCCAGCAGCCCCGCGGGACCCGAGCAGTACTTC
CASSPAGPEQYF
>TRBJ2-7|once|.|TRBV5-4
TGTGCCAGCAGCCGGGATCGGACGGAGCAGTACTTC
CASSRDRTEQYF
>TRBJ2-3|.|.|TRBV5-1
TGCGCCAGCAGCCCCGTACAGCGGACAGATACGCAGTATTTT
CASSPVQRTDTQYF
>TRBJ2-3|.|.|TRBV25-1
TGTGCCAGCCGGAGGGGGCAAGATACGCAGTATTTT
CASRRGQDTQYF
>TRBJ2-5|.|.|TRBV27
TGTGCCAGCAGGATCAAGTACGGGGAGACCCAGTACTTC
CASRIKYGETQYF
>TRBJ2-7|.|.|TRBV30
TGTGCCTGGAGCCCCATTCTATCAGGCAACGAGCAGTACTTC
CAWSPILSGNEQYF
>TRBJ1-5|.|TRBD1|TRBV7-9
TGTGCCAGCAGCTCCAGGACAGGGGGCGACCCCCAGCATTTT
CASSSRTGGDPQHF
>TRBJ2-1|.|.|TRBV4-1
TGCGCCAGCAGCCAAGAGATTAGCGCCAATGAGCAGTTCTTC
CASSQEISANEQFF
>TRBJ1-1|.|.|TRBV30
TGTGCCTGGAGCAGGGATGTAAGTGAAGCTTTCTTT
CAWSRDVSEAFF
>TRBJ2-7|.|.|TRBV20-1
TGCAGTGCTAGTACAGGAGCCTACGAGCAGTACTTC
CSASTGAYEQYF
>TRBJ1-2|.|.|TRBV12-3/TRBV12-4
TGTGCCAGCAGTTTCGGCAACCCCTATGGCTACACCTTC
CASSFGNPYGYTF
>TRBJ2-3|once|.|TRBV9
TGTGCCAGCAGCGTAGGAGGGTACGGGGATACGCAGTATTTT
CASSVGGYGDTQYF
>TRBJ2-2|once|TRBD2|TRBV3-1
TGTGCCAGCACCATGGGACTAGCGGACACCGGGGAGCTGTTTTTT
CASTMGLADTGELFF
>TRBJ2-7|.|.|TRBV15
TGTGCCACCAGCACTCCGGGAATCCCAACTTACGAGCAGTACTTC
CATSTPGIPTYEQYF
>TRBJ2-1|.|TRBD2|TRBV12-3/TRBV12-4
TGTGCCAGCAGTTCAACGGGACTAGCGGGTTACTACAATGAGCAGTTCTTC
CASSSTGLAGYYNEQFF
>TRBJ1-2|.|.|TRBV9
TGTGCCAGCAGCACCGCCCCCCAGGGAGGGTATGGCTACACCTTC
CASSTAPQGGYGYTF
>TRBJ1-1|.|.|TRBV28
TGTGCCAGCAGTTCGGGAGCCTTTAACACTGAAGCTTTCTTT
CASSSGAFNTEAFF
>TRBJ1-1|.|.|TRBV7-9
TGTGCCAGCAGCTTAGTTGATCAGAACACTGAAGCTTTCTTT
CASSLVDQNTEAFF
>TRBJ2-7|once|TRBD1|TRBV11-2
TGTGCCAGCAGCCCAATTAGCCGGGACAGGCGTAGGAGCTCCTACGAGCAGTACTTC
CASSPISRDRRRSSYEQYF
>TRBJ2-2|.|TRBD2|TRBV4-1
TGCGCCAGCAGCCAAATTGGGCGACTAGCGGGAGGGCCAACCGGGGAGCTGTTTTTT
CASSQIGRLAGGPTGELFF
>TRBJ2-5|once|.|TRBV5-1
TGCGCCAGCAGCTTGACGGGGCCCCAAGAGACCCAGTACTTC
CASSLTGPQETQYF
>TRBJ2-7|once|.|TRBV21-1
TGTGCCAGCAGCCACGCCTTGAGACAAACCTACGAGCAGTACTTC
CASSHALRQTYEQYF
>TRBJ2-7|.|.|TRBV6-2/TRBV6-3
TGTGCCAGCAGTTACTCGATAGCTCGCGAGCAGTACTTC
CASSYSIAREQYF
>TRBJ2-3|.|TRBD2|TRBV24-1
TGTGCCACCAGTGACCGGACTAGCGGGAGGGAGACAGATACGCAGTATTTT
CATSDRTSGRETDTQYF
>TRBJ1-1|once|.|TRBV29-1
TGCAGCGTTACTCCTTGGCGGGACACTGAAGCTTTCTTT
CSVTPWRDTEAFF
>TRBJ2-7|.|.|TRBV29-1
TGCAGCGTTGCCCTACCCAGCGGGTTAGGATACGAGCAGTACTTC
CSVALPSGLGYEQYF
>TRBJ1-4|.|.|TRBV6-5
TGTGCCAGCAGTAGGACGGTCGGGGAAAAACTGTTTTTT
CASSRTVGEKLFF
>TRBJ1-1|.|.|TRBV30
TGTGCCTGGAGCAATGAGATCGAAGCTTTCTTT
CAWSNEIEAFF
>TRBJ2-5|.|.|TRBV3-1
TGTGCCAGCAGCCCAGCCACCCGTCTAGAGACCCAGTACTTC
CASSPATRLETQYF
>TRBJ2-1|.|TRBD2|TRBV3-1
TGTGCCAGCAGCCAAGGTCTAGCGGGATACAATGAGCAGTTCTTC
CASSQGLAGYNEQFF
>TRBJ2-3|.|.|TRBV20-1
TGCAGTGCGGGCCCAGATACGCAGTATTTT
CSAGPDTQYF
>TRBJ2-3|.|TRBD2|TRBV6-1
TGTGCCAGCACACCAGGACTAGCGGGAAAGGTTACTACGCAGTATTTT
CASTPGLAGKVTTQYF
>TRBJ2-1|.|TRBD2|TRBV28
TGTGCCAGCAGTTTATTAGTCAGCGGGAGCTCTCAGTTCTTC
CASSLLVSGSSQFF
>TRBJ2-5|.|TRBD1|TRBV18
TGTGCCAGCTCACTTGGACAGGGGGCGAAGACCCAGTACTTC
CASSLGQGAKTQYF
>TRBJ2-1|.|TRBD1|TRBV29-1
TGCAGCGCCTACCGGGACAGGGGTGGAGAGCAGTTCTTC
CSAYRDRGGEQFF
>TRBJ1-2|.|.|TRBV13
TGTGCCAGCAGCTTACCAGGCTATGGCTACACCTTC
CASSLPGYGYTF
>TRBJ2-3|.|.|TRBV29-1
TGCAGCGTTCGACGGGGCGGCACAGATACGCAGTATTTT
CSVRRGGTDTQYF
>TRBJ1-5|.|.|TRBV3-1
TGTGCCAGCAGCCCGACAGCTTATAGCAATCAGCCCCAGCATTTT
CASSPTAYSNQPQHF
>TRBJ1-6|.|.|TRBV12-3/TRBV12-4
TGTGCCAGCAGTCGGATCACGGGTTCACCCCTCCACTTT
CASSRITGSPLHF
>TRBJ2-1|once|.|TRBV27
TGTGCCAGCAGTTTCCTAGCAAATGAAGGAAATGAGCAGTTCTTC
CASSFLANEGNEQFF
>TRBJ2-1|.|.|TRBV7-9
TGTGCCAGCAGCAGGGGTTACGAGCAGTTCTTC
CASSRGYEQFF
>TRBJ1-1|.|.|TRBV30
TGTGCCTGGAGGATTGGGGGAAGTGGGACTGAAGCTTTCTTT
CAWRIGGSGTEAFF
>TRBJ2-2|.|.|TRBV14
TGTGCCAGCAGCCAAGTACTGATCACCGGGGAGCTGTTTTTT
CASSQVLITGELFF
>TRBJ2-6|.|.|TRBV20-1
TGCAGTGCTCGGCGGGGGCCACAACGTCGTCCTGGGGCCAACGTCCTGACTTTC
CSARRGPQRRPGANVLTF
>TRBJ2-7|.|TRBD2|TRBV9
TGTGCCAGCAGCGTAGATATAGCGGGGGGGACCGACGAGCAGTACTTC
CASSVDIAGGTDEQYF
>TRBJ1-6|few|.|TRBV29-1
TGCAGCGGACAGGAGGACTATAATTCACCCCTCCATTTT
CSGQEDYNSPLHF
>TRBJ2-5|.|.|TRBV29-1
TGCAGCGTTGAAGGACCGCAAGAGACCCAGTACTTC
CSVEGPQETQYF
>TRBJ1-4|.|.|TRBV29-1
TGCAGCGTTGTAGCAGGGGTGGGTGAAAAACTGTTTTTT
CSVVAGVGEKLFF
>TRBJ1-1|.|.|TRBV20-1
TGCAGTTACCCCCCGGGGGCAGGGTGGTCCACTGAAGCTTTCTTT
CSYPPGAGWSTEAFF
>TRBJ2-7|.|.|TRBV28
TGTGCCAGCAGTTTATCCCCAGGCCTGGGCTCAAGCTCCTACGAGCAGTACTTC
CASSLSPGLGSSSYEQYF
>TRBJ1-1|.|TRBD1|TRBV29-1
TGCAGCTCGTTGACAGGGGGGAACACTGAAGCTTTCTTT
CSSLTGGNTEAFF
>TRBJ1-1|.|.|TRBV5-1
TGCGCCAGCAGCTCTCGACCAGAAGGGAACACTGAAGCTTTCTTT
CASSSRPEGNTEAFF
>TRBJ1-5|.|.|TRBV18
TGTGCCAGCTCACCACCCGGCAGCGGGGTGAGGCCCCAGCATTTT
CASSPPGSGVRPQHF
>TRBJ1-2|.|.|TRBV25-1
TGTGCCAGCAGTATGACAGAGTATGGCTACACCTTC
CASSMTEYGYTF